The clone carrying this TCR beta chain has more than one count but fewer than ten. RNA extraction was followed by reverse transcription into cDNA, which acted as the sequencing template. The repertoire was sequenced with immunoSEQ multiplex PCR; TCRdb's copy has only in-frame clones and lacks some. The sample holds under 350,000 clones, roughly 64% seen once. The germline V gene has CDR1 MNHNY and CDR2 SVGAGI (reference sequence). The length of the CDR3 is 16 residues. Trimming left V 5 bases short and J 2 bases short, with 18 bases between. Specified treatment: oral pan-JAK inhibitor, 5-10 mg twice daily. This record belongs to a study of CD8+ T cells in alopecia areata.

This chain joins TRBV6-6 and TRBJ1-2; maybe TRBD1 (5 bases). The receptor was isolated from a human donor with alopecia areata. Sequencing used CD4+ T cells sorted from blood, obtained at week 24, from a patient treated with tofacitinib. CDR3 loop: CASSGRGKDTNYGYTF. The DNA for the CDR3 is TGTGCCAGCAGTGGGCGGGGGAAGGACACAAACTATGGCTACACCTTC.